Below, 22 T cell receptor beta chains from the same sample are listed, as sequenced in a study of T cells in tuberculosis (dated by TCRdb to between 2018 and 2020). The library was made by the immunoSEQ multiplex PCR assay. The clones in this table, taken by TCRdb from immuneACCESS, are in-frame only. Not every clone is retained; where verified, under half of the shortfall comes from an unresolved V gene, and the cause of the rest is unknown. For this sample there are 35,000 to 45,000 clones; almost 95% appear just once. Around 10% of the sample is taken by the ten largest. Sequencing used PBMCs. The receptors originated from a donor aged 10-35 years with latent tuberculosis or without tuberculosis infection. Some clones in this sample may be carry-over from other donors' samples.

The CDR3 sequence: CASSFSGSTDTQYF. For the CDR3, the DNA is TGTGCCAGCAGCTTTTCCGGGAGCACAGATACGCAGTATTTT. This chain links TRBV7-3 with TRBJ2-3, with D uncertain. Trimming cost V 3 bases and J 0 bases, with 7 bases left between them. Per germline, CDR1 SGHTA and CDR2 FQGTGA. This CDR3 contains 14 residues. Together with reference TRBV7-3 and TRBJ2-3, the CDR3 gives the full variable domain: GAGVSQTPSNKVTEKGKYVELRCDPISGHTALYWYRQSLGQGPEFLIYFQGTGAADDSGLPNDRFFAVRPEGSVSTLKIQRTERGDSAVYLCASSFSGSTDTQYFGPGTRLTVL.

This chain uses TRBV6-5 with TRBJ1-1, with 9 bases fitting TRBD1. There are 14 residues in the CDR3. Unmatched junction bases numbered 7, after V lost 5 bases and J lost 6 bases. In germline, CDR1 is MNHEY, CDR2 SVGAGI. CDR3 residues: CASSHYRGQAEAFF. CDR3 sequence (DNA): TGTGCCAGCAGTCACTACAGGGGGCAGGCTGAAGCTTTCTTT.

This clone showed up just once. The chain has TRBV29-1 and TRBJ1-4; D gene uncertain. CDR1 is SQVTM, CDR2 ANQGSEA, per germline. Between the trimmed V and J ends, which lost 8 bases and 8 bases, there was a span of 12 bases. The CDR3 has 11 amino acids. The chain's CDR3 is CSSGVGEKLFF. DNA of the CDR3: TGCAGCAGCGGGGTTGGCGAAAAACTGTTTTTT. The full variable domain, its missing parts supplied by reference TRBV29-1 and TRBJ1-4, is SAVISQKPSRDICQRGTSLTIQCQVDSQVTMMFWYRQQPGQSLTLIATANQGSEATYESGFVIDKFPISRPNLTFSTLTVSNMSPEDSSIYLCSSGVGEKLFFGSGTQLSVL.

The V and J genes are TRBV2 and TRBJ1-4; possibly TRBD1 for D (5 bases). Germline CDR1 reads SNHLY; CDR2 reads FYNNEI. V was pared by 6 bases and J by 3 bases, with 20 bases between. This CDR3 region has 17 residues. CDR3 bases: TGTGCCAGCAGCTTCACTTCGCGGGGCCCACCTAATGAAAAACTGTTTTTT. Protein: CASSFTSRGPPNEKLFF.

The chain couples TRBV6-5 to TRBJ1-3; D is perhaps TRBD1 (6 bases). Germline V gene lookup returns CDR1 MNHEY and CDR2 SVGAGI. The germline V and J ends were trimmed by 0 bases and 8 bases, with 14 bases remaining between them. The CDR3 has 15 amino acids. The CDR3 loop is CASSYSWTDTDTIYF. In DNA, the CDR3 is TGTGCCAGCAGTTACTCCTGGACAGATACGGACACCATATATTTT.

V usage is TRBV18 and J usage is TRBJ2-7; D is perhaps TRBD1 (6 bases). The CDR3 spans 15 residues. In germline, CDR1 is KGHSH, CDR2 LQKENI. The V and J ends lost 2 bases and 2 bases respectively, with 13 bases between them. The CDR3 nucleotides read TGTGCCAGCTCACCAGACTACAGGGTCACCTACGAGCAGTACTTC. Translating it yields CASSPDYRVTYEQYF.

J is TRBJ1-2 and V is TRBV6-5, with D tentatively TRBD1 (6 bases). Trimming removed 2 bases at V and 2 bases at J, with 12 bases between. CDR3 length equals 15 residues. Looked up from germline, CDR1 is MNHEY and CDR2 is SVGAGI. The CDR3 here is CASSYRLGANYGYTF. The DNA of the CDR3 is TGTGCCAGCAGTTACAGGCTGGGGGCGAACTATGGCTACACCTTC.

The genes are TRBV4-3 and TRBJ1-2, with 7 bases identical to TRBD1. V was clipped by 4 bases and J by 2 bases; unmatched bases: 7. CDR3 length equals 15 residues. Germline CDR1 reads LGHNA; CDR2 reads YSLEER. CDR3 region: CASSLGGGQNYGYTF. The CDR3 coding sequence is TGCGCCAGCAGCCTCGGAGGGGGCCAAAACTATGGCTACACCTTC.

This chain connects TRBV29-1 to TRBJ2-7; 8 bases are a match to TRBD1. The ends lost 4 bases at V and 2 bases at J; junction bases unmatched: 7. The CDR3 totals 14 residues. The germline gives CDR1 SQVTM, CDR2 ANQGSEA. The CDR3 spells CSVVPGQVPYEQYF. The CDR3 coding sequence is TGCAGCGTTGTCCCGGGACAGGTTCCCTACGAGCAGTACTTC.

The gene calls are TRBV4-3 and TRBJ2-5, with D possibly being TRBD2 (5 bases). V was cut by 0 bases and J by 5 bases, with 13 bases left in between. CDR3 length: 15 amino acids. The V gene's germline CDR1 is LGHNA and CDR2 YSLEER. CDR3 bases: TGCGCCAGCAGCCAAGAAGTGTCGGGATGGGAGACCCAGTACTTC. The encoded protein is CASSQEVSGWETQYF.

CDR3 region: CASSSGLANSYNEQFF. As DNA, the CDR3 is TGTGCCAGCAGCTCTGGACTAGCGAACTCCTACAATGAGCAGTTCTTC. V and J are TRBV5-8 and TRBJ2-1; 9 nucleotides line up with TRBD2. The length of the CDR3 is 16 residues. V was pared by 3 bases and J by 0 bases, with 4 bases of the junction left unmatched. From germline, CDR1 is SGHTS and CDR2 YDEGEE.

V gene TRBV7-2 combines with J gene TRBJ1-5; D remains ambiguous. Per germline, CDR1 SGHTA and CDR2 FQGNSA. V lost 3 bases, J lost 0 bases, and 3 bases lay in between. The CDR3 is 13 amino acids. Written as DNA, the CDR3 is TGTGCCAGCAGCTTCTATAGCAATCAGCCCCAGCATTTT. Its protein is CASSFYSNQPQHF.

J is TRBJ1-2 and V is TRBV7-3; TRBD1 matches 10 bases. The CDR3 has 13 amino acids. The junction had 5 bases not matched to a gene; V was cut back by 1 base and J by 12 bases. From germline, CDR1 is SGHTA and CDR2 FQGTGA. The CDR3 nucleotides read TGTGCCAGCAGCTTAAAGGGGACAGGGGTCCACACCTTC. Translating gives CASSLKGTGVHTF. The full variable domain, completed using reference TRBV7-3 and TRBJ1-2, is GAGVSQTPSNKVTEKGKYVELRCDPISGHTALYWYRQSLGQGPEFLIYFQGTGAADDSGLPNDRFFAVRPEGSVSTLKIQRTERGDSAVYLCASSLKGTGVHTFGSGTRLTVV.

Only one count was recorded for this clone. The rearrangement uses TRBV7-8 and TRBJ2-1; D uncertain. The CDR3 runs to 14 residues. Trimming cost V 4 bases and J 6 bases, with 13 bases left between them. CDR1 is SGHVS, CDR2 FQNEAQ, per germline. The CDR3 reads CASSYGYDFNEQFF. The CDR3 DNA is TGTGCCAGCAGCTACGGATACGACTTCAATGAGCAGTTCTTC.

The V call is TRBV2, the J call TRBJ2-1; D is perhaps TRBD1 (5 bases). Between the trimmed V and J ends, which lost 7 bases and 7 bases, there was a span of 17 bases. Germline values: CDR1 SNHLY, CDR2 FYNNEI. This CDR3 has 14 amino acids. This CDR3 is CASTTQGIGNEQFF. CDR3 coding DNA: TGTGCCAGCACGACCCAGGGTATAGGAAATGAGCAGTTCTTC.

The chain combines TRBV12-5 with TRBJ2-2, with 7 bases aligning to TRBD1. The CDR3 is made up of 15 amino acids. Trimming removed 3 bases from V and 4 bases from J; junction bases left unmatched: 5. In germline, CDR1 is LGHNT, CDR2 FRNRAP. In DNA form, the CDR3 reads TGTGCTAGTGGTTTAGGGGCAGGGGGCACCGGGGAGCTGTTTTTT. This encodes CASGLGAGGTGELFF.

The chain has TRBV4-1 and TRBJ2-1; possible D gene TRBD2, 6 bases. The CDR3 has 15 residues. Trimming took 4 bases from V and 7 from J, leaving 17 bases between them. Germline CDR1 and CDR2: MGHRA and YSYEKL. The DNA for the CDR3 is TGCGCCAGCAGCCCAACGTCCGGGACTCCTAATGAGCAGTTCTTC. Its protein is CASSPTSGTPNEQFF.

This CDR3 is CASSPPQGVDYGYTF. DNA of the CDR3: TGTGCCAGCTCACCACCGCAGGGGGTGGACTATGGCTACACCTTC. The J gene is TRBJ1-2, the V gene TRBV18; 7 bases line up with TRBD1. The CDR3 totals 15 residues. Germline V gene sequence: CDR1 KGHSH, CDR2 LQKENI. V was pared by 0 bases and J by 3 bases, with 4 bases of the junction left unmatched.

This clone was observed once. This chain joins TRBV11-2 and TRBJ2-1; possibly TRBD1 for D (7 bases). The CDR3 contains 14 residues. Germline lookup yields CDR1 SGHAT and CDR2 FQNNGV. The ends were cut back, 2 bases at V and 3 bases at J, with 8 bases in the middle. The CDR3: CASSLQGGYNEQFF. The CDR3, as DNA: TGTGCCAGCAGCTTACAGGGGGGCTACAATGAGCAGTTCTTC.

The rearrangement links TRBV7-2 to TRBJ2-7, with D maybe TRBD1 (6 bases). Germline assignment: CDR1 SGHTA and CDR2 FQGNSA. The CDR3 has 14 amino acids. Trimming left V 5 bases short and J 3 bases short, with 14 bases between. The CDR3 bases are TGTGCCAGCAGCCGCAGGGGTCCAAACTACGAGCAGTACTTC. Amino acid sequence: CASSRRGPNYEQYF.

The V and J genes are TRBV4-1 and TRBJ1-1, with unresolved D. Per the germline V gene, CDR1 is MGHRA and CDR2 is YSYEKL. Trimming pared 0 bases from V and 7 bases from J, leaving 6 bases between. This CDR3 contains 12 residues. The CDR3 reads CASSQDSYEAFF. The DNA for the CDR3 is TGCGCCAGCAGCCAAGATTCGTATGAAGCTTTCTTT.

The CDR3 DNA sequence: TGTGCCTGGAGTTTAGGGACTAGCGGGGTTAGGGTCAATGAGCAGTTCTTC. Its protein product is CAWSLGTSGVRVNEQFF. This chain connects TRBV30 to TRBJ2-1; 13 bases fit TRBD2. J lost 6 bases, V lost 2 bases, and 10 bases had no gene match. Germline V CDR1 and CDR2: GTSNPN, SVGIG (reference sequence). The CDR3 has 17 amino acids.